This T cell receptor beta chain was profiled in a study of control samples from healthy donors and cancer patients. The protocol was immunoSEQ multiplex PCR, while the TCRdb copy is restricted to in-frame clones and leaves out a portion. In the table there are about 85,000 clones, around nine tenths of which are singletons. Germline V gene data show CDR1 as SNHLY and CDR2 as FYNNEI. This CDR3 region has 14 residues. V was trimmed by 2 bases and J by 1 base, leaving 8 bases between them. This sequence originates from a woman aged 55-75 years in good health. The chain is built from TRBV2 and TRBJ2-5; tentatively, D is TRBD1 (5 bases). Specimen: blood. The CDR3 DNA follows: TGTGCCAGCAGTGAATTGCAGGGCCAAGAGACCCAGTACTTC. As protein: CASSELQGQETQYF.